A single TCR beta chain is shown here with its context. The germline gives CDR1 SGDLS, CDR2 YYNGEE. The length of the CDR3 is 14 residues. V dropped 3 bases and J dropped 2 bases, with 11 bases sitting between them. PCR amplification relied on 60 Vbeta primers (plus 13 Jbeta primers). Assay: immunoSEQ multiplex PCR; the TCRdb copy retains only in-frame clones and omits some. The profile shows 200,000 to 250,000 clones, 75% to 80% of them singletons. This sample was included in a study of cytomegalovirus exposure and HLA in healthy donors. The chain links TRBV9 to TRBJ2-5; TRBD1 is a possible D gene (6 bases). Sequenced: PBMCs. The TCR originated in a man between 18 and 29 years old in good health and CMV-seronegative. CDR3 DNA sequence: TGTGCCAGCAGCGCCGACGGGACACAAGAGACCCAGTACTTC. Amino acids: CASSADGTQETQYF. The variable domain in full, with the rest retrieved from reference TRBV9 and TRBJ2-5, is DSGVTQTPKHLITATGQRVTLRCSPRSGDLSVYWYQQSLDQGLQFLIQYYNGEERAKGNILERFSAQQFPDLHSELNLSSLELGDSALYFCASSADGTQETQYFGPGTRLLVL.